At least ten counts were recorded for the clone carrying this TCR beta chain. Its target is unknown. From the 5' RACE reads, TCRdb called clonotypes with MiXCR, one entry per CDR3 protein. This sample yields fewer than 50,000 distinct CDR3 sequences, of which 7.3% are seen a single time; 1.4% belongs to the top ten. From germline, CDR1 is SGHTA and CDR2 FQGNSA. CDR3 length: 15 residues. The V end was cut by 1 base, the J end by 2 bases, with 10 bases between. The sample is drawn from a study of T-cell memory formation after mild COVID-19. Findings of the study overall: Clones contracting over day 15 to 85 were CD4/CD8 balanced, with later expanders leaning CD4+.

Sequencing input: PBMCs or a T cell subset sorted from them (not recorded which). V is TRBV7-2 and J is TRBJ2-3, with unresolved D. This clonotype was obtained from a young man who had mild COVID-19 (a few samples of this study predate the infection). Cell type and time point are not known. The CDR3 bases are TGTGCCAGCAGCTTAGGGCAGGTCCACACAGATACGCAGTATTTT. This codes for CASSLGQVHTDTQYF.